These T cell receptor beta chains were read from a single sample in a study of blood T cell repertoires in COVID-19. Clones were sequenced by immunoSEQ multiplex PCR, and TCRdb holds only the in-frame ones, with some missing. The sample shows 200,000 to 250,000 clones, approximately 91% of them seen only once. The sample taken for sequencing was peripheral blood. These receptors were obtained from a man in his 60s who had recovered from COVID-19. Both conserved end residues are part of each CDR3. The D gene is left open where the match is weak. Clone size is given for some rows only: seen once, a few or many times, or a class if the clone is expanded.

CASQGTTETQYF | TGTGCCAGTCAGGGGACTACGGAGACCCAGTACTTC | TRBJ2-5 | TRBV28 | . | .
CASSWTGYHEQYF | TGTGCCAGTAGCTGGACAGGGTACCACGAGCAGTACTTC | TRBJ2-7 | TRBV19 | . | TRBD1
CATSRVRQSNTGELFF | TGTGCCACCAGCAGAGTTAGACAGTCAAACACCGGGGAGCTGTTTTTT | TRBJ2-2 | TRBV15 | . | .
CASSPNRGGSAPYF | TGTGCCAGCTCACCAAACCGGGGTGGCAGTGCGCCATATTTT | TRBJ1-5 | TRBV18 | once | .
CAWSVNAGGKYEQYF | TGTGCCTGGAGTGTAAATGCGGGAGGGAAGTACGAGCAGTACTTC | TRBJ2-7 | TRBV30 | . | TRBD2
CASNQQGVSHGYTF | TGTGCCAGTAATCAACAGGGAGTGTCGCATGGCTACACCTTC | TRBJ1-2 | TRBV19 | . | .
CASSLVGGAYGNTIYF | TGCGCCAGCAGCTTGGTAGGGGGCGCTTATGGAAACACCATATATTTT | TRBJ1-3 | TRBV5-1 | . | TRBD1
CASSFGTGPNTEAFF | TGTGCCAGCAGCTTCGGGACAGGGCCGAACACTGAAGCTTTCTTT | TRBJ1-1 | TRBV5-4 | . | TRBD1
CAISVGQGYGYTF | TGTGCCATCAGTGTGGGACAGGGCTACGGCTACACCTTC | TRBJ1-2 | TRBV10-3 | . | TRBD1
CASSFRAGWGTDTQYF | TGCGCCAGCAGCTTCCGCGCGGGGTGGGGCACAGATACGCAGTATTTT | TRBJ2-3 | TRBV5-1 | . | .
CASSSGTGRYNEQFF | TGTGCCAGCAGCTCCGGGACAGGCAGATACAATGAGCAGTTCTTC | TRBJ2-1 | TRBV5-4 | . | TRBD1
CASSLPGTGPSYEQYF | TGTGCCAGCAGCCTCCCCGGGACAGGGCCTTCCTACGAGCAGTACTTC | TRBJ2-7 | TRBV5-6 | . | TRBD1
CASSIRDYEQYF | TGTGCCAGCAGCATCCGGGACTACGAGCAGTACTTC | TRBJ2-7 | TRBV5-4 | . | .